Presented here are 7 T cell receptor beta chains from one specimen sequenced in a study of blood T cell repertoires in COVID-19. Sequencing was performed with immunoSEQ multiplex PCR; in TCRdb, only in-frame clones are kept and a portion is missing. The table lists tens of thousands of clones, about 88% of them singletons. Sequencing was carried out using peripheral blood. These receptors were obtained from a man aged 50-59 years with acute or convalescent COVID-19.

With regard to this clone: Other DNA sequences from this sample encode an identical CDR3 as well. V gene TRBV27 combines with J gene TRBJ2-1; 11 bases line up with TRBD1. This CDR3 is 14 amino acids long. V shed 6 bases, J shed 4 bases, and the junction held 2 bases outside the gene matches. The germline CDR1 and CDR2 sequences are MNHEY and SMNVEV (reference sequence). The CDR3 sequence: CASRDRGLYNEQFF. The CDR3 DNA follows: TGTGCCAGCAGGGACAGGGGGCTTTACAATGAGCAGTTCTTC.

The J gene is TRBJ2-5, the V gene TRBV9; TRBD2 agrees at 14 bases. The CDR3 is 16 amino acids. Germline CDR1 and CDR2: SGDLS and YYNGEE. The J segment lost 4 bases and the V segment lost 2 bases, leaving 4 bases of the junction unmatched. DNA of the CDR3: TGTGCCAGCAGCGTGGGACTAGCGGGAGCCCCAGAGACCCAGTACTTC. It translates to CASSVGLAGAPETQYF.

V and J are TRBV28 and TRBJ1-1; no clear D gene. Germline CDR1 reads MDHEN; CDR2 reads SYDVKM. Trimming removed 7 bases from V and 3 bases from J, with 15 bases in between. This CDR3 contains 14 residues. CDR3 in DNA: TGTGCCAGCAAGGTGACTGCCAGCGACACTGAAGCTTTCTTT. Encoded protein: CASKVTASDTEAFF.

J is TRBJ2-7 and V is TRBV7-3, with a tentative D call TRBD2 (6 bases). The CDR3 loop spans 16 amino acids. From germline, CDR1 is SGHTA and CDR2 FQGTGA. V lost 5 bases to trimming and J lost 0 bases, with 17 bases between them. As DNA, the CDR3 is TGTGCCAGCAGCGCCCGTCTAGCGACCTCCTCCTACGAGCAGTACTTC. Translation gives CASSARLATSSYEQYF. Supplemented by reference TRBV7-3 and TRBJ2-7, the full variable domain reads GAGVSQTPSNKVTEKGKYVELRCDPISGHTALYWYRQSLGQGPEFLIYFQGTGAADDSGLPNDRFFAVRPEGSVSTLKIQRTERGDSAVYLCASSARLATSSYEQYFGPGTRLTVT.

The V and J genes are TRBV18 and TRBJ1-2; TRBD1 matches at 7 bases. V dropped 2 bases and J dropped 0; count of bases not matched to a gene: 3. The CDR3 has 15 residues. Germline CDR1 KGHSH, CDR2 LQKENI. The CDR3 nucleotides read TGTGCCAGCTCACCAGACAGGGTTCCTAACTATGGCTACACCTTC. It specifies CASSPDRVPNYGYTF.

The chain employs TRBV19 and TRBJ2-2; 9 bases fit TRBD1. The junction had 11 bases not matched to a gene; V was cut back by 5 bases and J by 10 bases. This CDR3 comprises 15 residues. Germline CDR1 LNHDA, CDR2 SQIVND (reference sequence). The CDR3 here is CASSGQGTLYEELFF. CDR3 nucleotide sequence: TGTGCCAGTAGTGGACAGGGGACTCTCTACGAGGAGCTGTTTTTT.

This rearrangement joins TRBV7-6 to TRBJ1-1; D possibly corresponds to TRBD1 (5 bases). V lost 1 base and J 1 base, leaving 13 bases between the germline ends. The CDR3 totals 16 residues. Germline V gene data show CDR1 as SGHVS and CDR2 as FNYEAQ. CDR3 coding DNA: TGTGCCAGCAGCTTAGACAAGACAGCGAAGAACACTGAAGCTTTCTTT. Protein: CASSLDKTAKNTEAFF.